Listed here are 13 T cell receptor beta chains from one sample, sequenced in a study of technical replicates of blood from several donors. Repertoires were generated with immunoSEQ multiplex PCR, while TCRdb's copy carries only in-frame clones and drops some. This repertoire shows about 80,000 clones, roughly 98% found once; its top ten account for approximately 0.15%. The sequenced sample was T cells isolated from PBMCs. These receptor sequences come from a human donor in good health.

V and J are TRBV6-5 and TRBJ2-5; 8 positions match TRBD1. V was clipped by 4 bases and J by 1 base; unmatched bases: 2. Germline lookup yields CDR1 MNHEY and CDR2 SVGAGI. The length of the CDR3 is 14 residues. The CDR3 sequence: CASSSGTGQETQYF. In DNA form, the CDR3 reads TGTGCCAGCAGTTCCGGGACAGGCCAAGAGACCCAGTACTTC.

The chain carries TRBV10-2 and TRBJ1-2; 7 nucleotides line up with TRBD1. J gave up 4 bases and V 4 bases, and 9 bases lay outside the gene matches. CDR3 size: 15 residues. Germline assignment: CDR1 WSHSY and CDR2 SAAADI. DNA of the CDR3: TGCGCCAGCAGTGGAACGGACAGGTGGGCCTATGGCTACACCTTC. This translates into CASSGTDRWAYGYTF.

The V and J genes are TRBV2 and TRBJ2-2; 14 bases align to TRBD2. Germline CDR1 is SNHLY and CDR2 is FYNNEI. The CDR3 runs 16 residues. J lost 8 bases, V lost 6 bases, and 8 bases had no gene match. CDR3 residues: CASRFPGLAGEGELFF. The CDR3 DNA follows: TGTGCCAGCAGATTCCCGGGACTAGCGGGAGAAGGGGAGCTGTTTTTT.

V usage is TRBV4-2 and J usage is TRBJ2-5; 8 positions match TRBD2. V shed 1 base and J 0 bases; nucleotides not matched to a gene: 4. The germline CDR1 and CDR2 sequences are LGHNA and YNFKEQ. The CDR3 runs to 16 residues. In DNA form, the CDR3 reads TGTGCCAGCAGCCAAGTGTCTAGCGGGTACCAAGAGACCCAGTACTTC. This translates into CASSQVSSGYQETQYF.

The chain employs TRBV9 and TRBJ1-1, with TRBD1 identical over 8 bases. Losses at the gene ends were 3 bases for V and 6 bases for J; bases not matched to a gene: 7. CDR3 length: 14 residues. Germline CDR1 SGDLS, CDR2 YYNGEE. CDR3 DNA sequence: TGTGCCAGCAGCGCCGGGACAGGCGACGCTGAAGCTTTCTTT. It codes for CASSAGTGDAEAFF.

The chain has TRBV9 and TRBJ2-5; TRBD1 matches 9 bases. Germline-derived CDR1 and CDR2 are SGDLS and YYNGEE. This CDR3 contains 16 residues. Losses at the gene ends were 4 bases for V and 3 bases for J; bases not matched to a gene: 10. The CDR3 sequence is CASSTRTGAREETQYF. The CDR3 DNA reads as TGTGCCAGCAGCACAAGGACAGGGGCGAGGGAAGAGACCCAGTACTTC.

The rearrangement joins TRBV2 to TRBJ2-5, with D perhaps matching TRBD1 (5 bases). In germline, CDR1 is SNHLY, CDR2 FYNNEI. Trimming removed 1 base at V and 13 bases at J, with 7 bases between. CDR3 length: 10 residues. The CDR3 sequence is CASSEEGAYF. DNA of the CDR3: TGTGCCAGCAGTGAAGAAGGGGCGTACTTC.

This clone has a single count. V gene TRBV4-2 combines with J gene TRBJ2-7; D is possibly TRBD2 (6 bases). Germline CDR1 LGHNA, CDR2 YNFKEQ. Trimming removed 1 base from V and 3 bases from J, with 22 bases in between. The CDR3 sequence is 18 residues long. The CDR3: CASSQALRAGNPFYEQYF. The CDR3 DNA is TGTGCCAGCAGCCAAGCTTTGCGAGCGGGCAATCCCTTCTACGAGCAGTACTTC.

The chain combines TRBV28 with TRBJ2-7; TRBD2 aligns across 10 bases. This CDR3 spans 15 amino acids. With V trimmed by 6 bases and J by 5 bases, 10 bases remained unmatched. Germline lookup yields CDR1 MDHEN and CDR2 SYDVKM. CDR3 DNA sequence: TGTGCCAGCAGCCCCCAGCTAGCGGGAGCCAACGAGCAGTACTTC. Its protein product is CASSPQLAGANEQYF.

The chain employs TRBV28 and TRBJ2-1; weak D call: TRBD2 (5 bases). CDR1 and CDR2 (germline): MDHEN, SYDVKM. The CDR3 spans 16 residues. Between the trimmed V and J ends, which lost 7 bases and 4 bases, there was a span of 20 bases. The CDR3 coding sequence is TGTGCCAGCATTCCTTGGAGCGGAAGAAGTTACAATGAGCAGTTCTTC. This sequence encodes CASIPWSGRSYNEQFF.

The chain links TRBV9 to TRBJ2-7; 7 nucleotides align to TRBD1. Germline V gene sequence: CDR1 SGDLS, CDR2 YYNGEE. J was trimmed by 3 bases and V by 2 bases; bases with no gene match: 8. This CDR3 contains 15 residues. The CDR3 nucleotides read TGTGCCAGCAGCGTCGGGACGGGACAGATCTACGAGCAGTACTTC. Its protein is CASSVGTGQIYEQYF.

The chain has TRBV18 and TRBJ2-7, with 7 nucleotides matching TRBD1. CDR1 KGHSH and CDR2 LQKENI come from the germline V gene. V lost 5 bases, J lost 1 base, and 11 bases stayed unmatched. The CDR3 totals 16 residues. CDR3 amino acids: CASSAREGARSYEQYF. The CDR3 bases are TGTGCCAGCTCAGCGCGAGAGGGGGCTCGGTCCTACGAGCAGTACTTC.

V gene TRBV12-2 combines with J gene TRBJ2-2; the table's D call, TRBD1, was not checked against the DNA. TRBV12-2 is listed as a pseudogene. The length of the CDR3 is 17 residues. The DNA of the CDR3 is TGTGCAAGTCGCGACAGGGAGGTCCGCGAAGGCACCGGGGAGCTGTTTTTT. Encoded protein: CASRDREVREGTGELFF.